The source of this TCR beta chain is a study of blood T cell repertoires in COVID-19. TCRdb's table, derived via immunoSEQ multiplex PCR, lists solely in-frame clones and lacks some. The repertoire has 150,000 to 200,000 clones, around 83% of them found once; the top ten carry more than 1.5%. CDR1 and CDR2 from the germline V gene are SGHDT and YYEEEE. V dropped 0 bases and J dropped 3; count of bases not matched to a gene: 2. The CDR3 sequence is 15 residues long. This clone has just one count. The sample consisted of peripheral blood. This TCR came from a human donor in a cohort sampled during active COVID-19. V gene TRBV5-6 combines with J gene TRBJ2-7, with 11 bases matching TRBD2. The CDR3 sequence is CASSLELAGVYEQYF. In DNA, the CDR3 is TGTGCCAGCAGCTTGGAACTAGCGGGGGTCTACGAGCAGTACTTC.